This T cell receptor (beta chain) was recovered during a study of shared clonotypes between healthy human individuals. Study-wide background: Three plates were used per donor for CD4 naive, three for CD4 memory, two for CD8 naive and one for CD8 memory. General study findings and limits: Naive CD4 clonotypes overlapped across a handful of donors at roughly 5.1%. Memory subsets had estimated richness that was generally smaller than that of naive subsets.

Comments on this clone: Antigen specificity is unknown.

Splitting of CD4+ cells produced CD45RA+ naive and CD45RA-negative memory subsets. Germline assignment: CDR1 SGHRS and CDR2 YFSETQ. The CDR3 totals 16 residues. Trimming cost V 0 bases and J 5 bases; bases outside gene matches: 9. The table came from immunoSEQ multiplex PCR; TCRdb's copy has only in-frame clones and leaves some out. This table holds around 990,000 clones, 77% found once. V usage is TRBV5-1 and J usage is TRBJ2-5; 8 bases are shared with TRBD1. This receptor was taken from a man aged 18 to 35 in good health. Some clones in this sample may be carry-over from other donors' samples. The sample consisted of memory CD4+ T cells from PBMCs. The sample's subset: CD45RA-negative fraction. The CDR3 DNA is TGCGCCAGCAGCTTGGCCGGGACAGGCGATGGGGAGACCCAGTACTTC. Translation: CASSLAGTGDGETQYF.